This TCR beta chain comes out of a study of T cells in Graves' hyperthyroidism and ophthalmopathy. Study-wide results and limits: Ophthalmopathy was distinguished from stable hyperthyroidism by 13 V-J signatures. Among clonotypes expanded in thyroid above 0.001, most were also found in blood.

Researchers amplified the TCR beta CDR3 regions from RNA transcripts. HTBI primers drove first-round RT-PCR of the TCR CDR3. TCRdb reprocessed the multiplex PCR reads via MiXCR and lists one record per CDR3 protein. This table holds about 840,000 distinct CDR3 sequences, around 39% found once. The V gene's germline CDR1 is MRHNA and CDR2 SNTAGT. The CDR3 extends over 13 amino acids. The V and J ends lost 3 bases and 8 bases respectively, with 10 bases between them. The diagnostic basis comprised clinical symptoms, serum thyroxine and TRAb, thyroid ultrasound and orbital computed tomography. The PBMCs had their origin in roughly 9.8 ml of fresh peripheral blood. This clonotype appeared a few times. Its antigen is not identified.

This receptor was identified in a man aged 18 to 29 with Graves' hyperthyroidism. Sequenced input: blood. The J gene is TRBJ1-4, the V gene TRBV6-4; D call uncertain. CDR3 in amino acids: CASSEGYFEKLFF. The CDR3 coding sequence is TGTGCCAGCAGTGAAGGGTATTTCGAAAAACTGTTTTTT.